The TCR beta chain under discussion was sequenced for a study of regulatory T cells in long-lasting Graves disease. Researchers made TCR beta libraries by using iRepertoire HTBI primers and running Arm-PCR on CDR3 regions. In the authors' methods: Identification across samples found about 65 TRBV and some 15 TRBJ segments. TCRdb redid the calling of the multiplex PCR reads with MiXCR, one entry per CDR3 protein. What appears here as the V and J calls and clone size reflects TCRdb's work, not the paper's. In the table there are some 490,000 distinct CDR3 sequences, around 12% of which are singletons. Study-wide results and limits: Between persistent patients, thousands of public clonotypes were shared, exceeding the approximately 990 shared between new patients. When disease was persistent, TRBV28, TRBJ1-2 and TRBJ2-5 were the favored segments.

Specified time point: newly diagnosed GD, antithyroid drugs for less than 3 months. PBMC RNA was the source of the TCR library. From each patient, around 9 milliliters of peripheral blood was drawn and collected into an EDTA anticoagulant tube. Trimming removed 5 bases from V and 1 base from J, with 14 bases in between. Germline loops: CDR1 GTSNPN, CDR2 SVGIG (reference sequence). CDR3 size: 14 residues. At least ten counts were recorded for this clonotype. Its antigen is as yet unknown. Separately, the same data were catalogued under a study of T cells in Graves' hyperthyroidism and ophthalmopathy.

This TCR was sampled from a woman younger than 45 with Graves disease. Sequencing used peripheral blood mononuclear cells (PBMCs), obtained at new diagnosis, from a patient treated with antithyroid drugs. This chain connects TRBV30 to TRBJ1-1, with D hard to call. This CDR3 is CAWSPRNTNTEAFF. DNA for the CDR3: TGTGCCTGGTCCCCCAGGAACACGAACACTGAAGCTTTCTTT.